This TCR beta chain derives from a study of identical twins. Germline-derived CDR1 and CDR2 are MNHEY and SVGAGI. The V end lost 4 bases, the J end lost 8 bases, and 12 bases lay between the germline ends. The CDR3 is 12 amino acids. Healthy Caucasian individuals made up all the donors. Whole-study findings and limits: Twins shared beta out-of-frame sequences in excess, but this excess was weaker. Carriage of fewer insertions was seen in abundant cord blood beta clonotypes, whereas memory repertoires showed none.

A universal primer binding site was introduced by template switching. The final cDNA contained unique molecular identifiers. One entry per CDR3 protein, called by TCRdb with MiXCR from the 5' RACE reads. The table lists under 300,000 distinct CDR3 sequences, roughly 13% of them singletons. This clonotype has more than one count but fewer than ten. Its matching antigen is unknown. Source material: memory (CD45RO+) T cells sorted from blood. The rearrangement links TRBV6-5 to TRBJ2-7, with D tentatively TRBD2 (5 bases). The receptor was derived from a woman aged 18-29 years in good health. The CDR3 nucleotides read TGTGCCAGCAGTTCGGGGTCCAGGCAGCAGTACTTC. It translates to CASSSGSRQQYF.